The rows below give T cell receptor beta chains drawn from one sample of a study of lymphopenia after photon versus proton radiotherapy. The repertoire was sequenced with immunoSEQ multiplex PCR; TCRdb's copy has only in-frame clones and lacks some. Of roughly 18,000 clones listed, 84% are singletons. Specimen: peripheral blood, collected from a patient treated with photon-based radiotherapy. All receptors derive from a woman in her 50s with pancreatic cancer. The CDR3 runs from the conserved cysteine through the conserved F or W. A D gene is named only where the DNA matches it firmly. Size is omitted from some rows. Given values are once, few, many or a class for expanded clones.

clone size	D gene	V gene	J gene	CDR3 length	CDR3 DNA	CDR3 protein
NA	NA	TRBV4-1	TRBJ1-2	13	TGCGCCAGCAGCCAAGCAGGAGCGGGGGGCTACACCTTC	CASSQAGAGGYTF
NA	NA	TRBV18	TRBJ1-4	13	TGTGCCAGCTCTAGGGGGGCAAATGAAAAACTGTTTTTT	CASSRGANEKLFF
few	TRBD1	TRBV27	TRBJ2-2	17	TGTGCCAGCAGTCCCCTGGACAGGGCCTCGGGCACCGGGGAGCTGTTTTTT	CASSPLDRASGTGELFF
NA	NA	TRBV28	TRBJ2-7	13	TGTGCCAGTGAATCCTCCCCCGTCTACGAGCAGTACTTC	CASESSPVYEQYF
NA	TRBD2	TRBV19	TRBJ2-1	14	TGTGCCAGTAGTATAGGACTAGCGGGGAATGAGCAGTTCTTC	CASSIGLAGNEQFF
NA	NA	TRBV7-7	TRBJ2-2	13	TGTGCCAGCAGCACATTAAACACCGGGGAGCTGTTTTTT	CASSTLNTGELFF
NA	NA	TRBV28	TRBJ2-3	15	TGTGCCAGCAGTTTACCGAGGGCCCGCACAGATACGCAGTATTTT	CASSLPRARTDTQYF
NA	TRBD1	TRBV29-1	TRBJ2-7	16	TGCAGCGTTGAATTTAGGCCAGGGGTATCAGGGGGCGAGCAGTACTTC	CSVEFRPGVSGGEQYF
NA	NA	TRBV7-9	TRBJ2-3	14	TGTGCCAGCAGATACTCCCTGGGAACAGATACGCAGTATTTT	CASRYSLGTDTQYF
NA	NA	TRBV7-2	TRBJ2-3	12	TGTGCCAGCAGCTCCGAAGGGGGAACGCAGTATTTT	CASSSEGGTQYF